A selection of T cell receptor beta chains follows, all from one sample in a study of blood T cell repertoires in COVID-19. The protocol was immunoSEQ multiplex PCR, while the TCRdb copy is restricted to in-frame clones and leaves out a portion. The repertoire includes 25,000 or so clones, over 75% of them detected once, and 22% sits in the top ten. Sample: peripheral blood. These receptors were collected from an older man in a cohort sampled during active COVID-19. CDR3s include the opening cysteine and the closing phenylalanine or tryptophan. A D gene is named only where the DNA matches it firmly. Only some rows state a clone size, as once, few, many or a class for expanded clones.

clone size: -
D gene: -
CDR3 length: 16
J gene: TRBJ2-4
V gene: TRBV6-1
CDR3 DNA: TGTGCCAGCAGTGAAGCACTAGCAGTAGCCAAAAACATTCAGTACTTC
CDR3 protein: CASSEALAVAKNIQYF

clone size: -
D gene: -
CDR3 length: 16
J gene: TRBJ2-1
V gene: TRBV9
CDR3 DNA: TGTGCCAGCAGCGTAGAAGCAACCAACTCCTACAATGAGCAGTTCTTC
CDR3 protein: CASSVEATNSYNEQFF

clone size: -
D gene: -
CDR3 length: 13
J gene: TRBJ2-1
V gene: TRBV7-3
CDR3 DNA: TGTGCCAGCAGCTCCGGCAGGGACACTGAGCAGTTCTTC
CDR3 protein: CASSSGRDTEQFF

clone size: -
D gene: -
CDR3 length: 15
J gene: TRBJ2-7
V gene: TRBV5-6
CDR3 DNA: TGTGCCAGCAGCTTGGTTGGAGGGAGCTCCTACGAGCAGTACTTC
CDR3 protein: CASSLVGGSSYEQYF

clone size: -
D gene: TRBD1
CDR3 length: 15
J gene: TRBJ1-4
V gene: TRBV7-6
CDR3 DNA: TGTGCCAGCAGCCTTTGGGACAGATATAATGAAAAACTGTTTTTT
CDR3 protein: CASSLWDRYNEKLFF

clone size: few
D gene: -
CDR3 length: 17
J gene: TRBJ2-2
V gene: TRBV4-1
CDR3 DNA: TGCGCCAGCAGCCAAGGTAGTACAGGAAAGGACACCGGGGAGCTGTTTTTT
CDR3 protein: CASSQGSTGKDTGELFF

clone size: -
D gene: TRBD1
CDR3 length: 14
J gene: TRBJ1-2
V gene: TRBV27
CDR3 DNA: TGTGCCAGCAGTCCCCTAGGACAGGGGTATGGCTACACCTTC
CDR3 protein: CASSPLGQGYGYTF

clone size: -
D gene: -
CDR3 length: 14
J gene: TRBJ1-2
V gene: TRBV6-1
CDR3 DNA: TGTGCCAGCAGTGAGGTGACAGCTTGGGGTGGCTACACCTTC
CDR3 protein: CASSEVTAWGGYTF

clone size: -
D gene: -
CDR3 length: 11
J gene: TRBJ2-1
V gene: TRBV7-2
CDR3 DNA: TGTGCCAGCAGAAAAGGGAGTGAGCAGTTCTTC
CDR3 protein: CASRKGSEQFF

clone size: -
D gene: TRBD1
CDR3 length: 14
J gene: TRBJ2-7
V gene: TRBV5-5
CDR3 DNA: TGTGCCAGCAGCTTTGCCGGGACAGCCTACGAGCAGTACTTC
CDR3 protein: CASSFAGTAYEQYF

clone size: -
D gene: TRBD1
CDR3 length: 15
J gene: TRBJ2-2
V gene: TRBV6-2/TRBV6-3
CDR3 DNA: TGTGCCAGCAGCAATTACAGGGGGAACACCGGGGAGCTGTTTTTT
CDR3 protein: CASSNYRGNTGELFF

clone size: -
D gene: TRBD2
CDR3 length: 18
J gene: TRBJ2-1
V gene: TRBV6-1
CDR3 DNA: TGTGCCAGCAGTGAAGAAGGGCTAGCGGGAGGTTCCTACAATGAGCAGTTCTTC
CDR3 protein: CASSEEGLAGGSYNEQFF

clone size: -
D gene: TRBD1
CDR3 length: 15
J gene: TRBJ1-1
V gene: TRBV2
CDR3 DNA: TGTGCCAGCAGCCGACAGGGTACCTGGAACACTGAAGCTTTCTTT
CDR3 protein: CASSRQGTWNTEAFF

clone size: -
D gene: TRBD1
CDR3 length: 13
J gene: TRBJ1-5
V gene: TRBV19
CDR3 DNA: TGTGCCAGTAGTACTGACAGGGATCAGCCCCAGCATTTT
CDR3 protein: CASSTDRDQPQHF

clone size: -
D gene: -
CDR3 length: 12
J gene: TRBJ2-7
V gene: TRBV28
CDR3 DNA: TGTGCCAGCCAGTCGCTAGCACACGAGCAGTACTTC
CDR3 protein: CASQSLAHEQYF

clone size: medium-sized
D gene: -
CDR3 length: 15
J gene: TRBJ1-2
V gene: TRBV4-3
CDR3 DNA: TGCGCCAGCAGCCAAGATCGGAGGGGTGGCTATGGCTACACCTTC
CDR3 protein: CASSQDRRGGYGYTF

clone size: -
D gene: -
CDR3 length: 15
J gene: TRBJ1-1
V gene: TRBV18
CDR3 DNA: TGTGCCAGCTCACCAGGGGGGTCTTGGGGCACTGAAGCTTTCTTT
CDR3 protein: CASSPGGSWGTEAFF

clone size: few
D gene: TRBD2
CDR3 length: 18
J gene: TRBJ2-3
V gene: TRBV25-1
CDR3 DNA: TGTGCCAGCAGTGAAGGGACTAGCGGGAGGGCCGGGACAGATACGCAGTATTTT
CDR3 protein: CASSEGTSGRAGTDTQYF

clone size: -
D gene: TRBD2
CDR3 length: 20
J gene: TRBJ2-6
V gene: TRBV10-1
CDR3 DNA: TGCGCCAGCAGTGAGTCGTGGACTAGCGGGTGCTATTCTGGGGCCAACGTCCTGACTTTC
CDR3 protein: CASSESWTSGCYSGANVLTF

clone size: -
D gene: TRBD1
CDR3 length: 16
J gene: TRBJ2-5
V gene: TRBV5-1
CDR3 DNA: TGCGCCAGCAGCTGGGCAGGGGGCCAACGGAGAGAGACCCAGTACTTC
CDR3 protein: CASSWAGGQRRETQYF

clone size: -
D gene: -
CDR3 length: 18
J gene: TRBJ2-6
V gene: TRBV5-6
CDR3 DNA: TGTGCCAGCAGCGGATTAGACACCGAAATCTCTGGGGCCAACGTCCTGACTTTC
CDR3 protein: CASSGLDTEISGANVLTF

clone size: -
D gene: TRBD1
CDR3 length: 14
J gene: TRBJ2-7
V gene: TRBV15
CDR3 DNA: TGTGCCACCAGCAGTCTAGGGACAGGGGACGAGCAGTACTTC
CDR3 protein: CATSSLGTGDEQYF

clone size: -
D gene: TRBD1
CDR3 length: 17
J gene: TRBJ2-5
V gene: TRBV11-2
CDR3 DNA: TGTGCCAGCAGTCTAGGGGCGGACAGGGGCGGCCAAGAGACCCAGTACTTC
CDR3 protein: CASSLGADRGGQETQYF

clone size: -
D gene: -
CDR3 length: 17
J gene: TRBJ2-6
V gene: TRBV18
CDR3 DNA: TGTGCCAGCTCACCCGGCGTTTCAGGGGCCGGGGCCAACGTCCTGACTTTC
CDR3 protein: CASSPGVSGAGANVLTF

clone size: -
D gene: TRBD2
CDR3 length: 14
J gene: TRBJ2-1
V gene: TRBV19
CDR3 DNA: TGTGCCAGTAGTATTCGGTCGGGAGGGGGTGAGCAGTTCTTC
CDR3 protein: CASSIRSGGGEQFF

clone size: -
D gene: TRBD1
CDR3 length: 15
J gene: TRBJ1-1
V gene: TRBV10-3
CDR3 DNA: TGTGCCATCAGACACACCGGGACAGGGGGAACTGAAGCTTTCTTT
CDR3 protein: CAIRHTGTGGTEAFF

clone size: -
D gene: -
CDR3 length: 14
J gene: TRBJ1-6
V gene: TRBV3-1/TRBV3-2
CDR3 DNA: TGTGCCAGCAGTTCCACAGACGGGGATTCACCCCTCCACTTT
CDR3 protein: CASSSTDGDSPLHF

clone size: -
D gene: TRBD1
CDR3 length: 16
J gene: TRBJ2-7
V gene: TRBV28
CDR3 DNA: TGTGCCAGCAGCCCGACAGGGGGTAAAAGTGGCTACGAGCAGTACTTC
CDR3 protein: CASSPTGGKSGYEQYF

clone size: -
D gene: -
CDR3 length: 14
J gene: TRBJ2-3
V gene: TRBV7-8
CDR3 DNA: TGTGCCAGCAGCCGTGGACAGTACACAGATACGCAGTATTTT
CDR3 protein: CASSRGQYTDTQYF

clone size: -
D gene: -
CDR3 length: 14
J gene: TRBJ2-1
V gene: TRBV6-5
CDR3 DNA: TGTGCCAGCAGTTTGGGCGGGATAAAGCAGGAGCAGTTCTTC
CDR3 protein: CASSLGGIKQEQFF

clone size: -
D gene: TRBD2
CDR3 length: 15
J gene: TRBJ2-3
V gene: TRBV5-6
CDR3 DNA: TGTGCCAGCAGCCCCCCGGGCGGGAGAACAGATACGCAGTATTTT
CDR3 protein: CASSPPGGRTDTQYF

clone size: -
D gene: -
CDR3 length: 15
J gene: TRBJ2-3
V gene: TRBV5-1
CDR3 DNA: TGCGCCAGCAGCGCGGGACAGTATGTAGGAGATACGCAGTATTTT
CDR3 protein: CASSAGQYVGDTQYF

clone size: -
D gene: -
CDR3 length: 12
J gene: TRBJ1-5
V gene: TRBV6-6
CDR3 DNA: TGTGCCAGTCGGGAAGGCAATCAGCCCCAGCATTTT
CDR3 protein: CASREGNQPQHF

clone size: -
D gene: TRBD1
CDR3 length: 17
J gene: TRBJ1-4
V gene: TRBV11-2
CDR3 DNA: TGTGCCAGCAGCTCCGCCCCTACCGGGACAGGGCGTGAAAAACTGTTTTTT
CDR3 protein: CASSSAPTGTGREKLFF

clone size: -
D gene: -
CDR3 length: 16
J gene: TRBJ1-3
V gene: TRBV2
CDR3 DNA: TGTGCCAGCAAATCCTTAGGAGGCCGCTCTGGAAACACCATATATTTT
CDR3 protein: CASKSLGGRSGNTIYF

clone size: -
D gene: TRBD2
CDR3 length: 16
J gene: TRBJ2-1
V gene: TRBV5-1
CDR3 DNA: TGCGCCAGCAGCCGGTCTAGCGGGAGTCTAGGTAATGAGCAGTTCTTC
CDR3 protein: CASSRSSGSLGNEQFF

clone size: -
D gene: TRBD1
CDR3 length: 15
J gene: TRBJ2-2
V gene: TRBV27
CDR3 DNA: TGTGCCAGCAGTCCCTGGACAGGAGCCACCGGGGAGCTGTTTTTT
CDR3 protein: CASSPWTGATGELFF

clone size: -
D gene: TRBD2
CDR3 length: 16
J gene: TRBJ2-7
V gene: TRBV5-1
CDR3 DNA: TGCGCCAGCAGCTTAGGGCTAGCGGGAGTCTCCTACGAGCAGTACTTC
CDR3 protein: CASSLGLAGVSYEQYF

clone size: -
D gene: TRBD1
CDR3 length: 15
J gene: TRBJ2-2
V gene: TRBV29-1
CDR3 DNA: TGCAGCGTCGCCTTAGGGACAGGGGGCTCCGGGGAGCTGTTTTTT
CDR3 protein: CSVALGTGGSGELFF

clone size: -
D gene: TRBD1
CDR3 length: 14
J gene: TRBJ1-5
V gene: TRBV2
CDR3 DNA: TGTGCCAGCAGTTGGACAGGGGAACGACAGCCCCAGCATTTT
CDR3 protein: CASSWTGERQPQHF

clone size: -
D gene: -
CDR3 length: 19
J gene: TRBJ1-5
V gene: TRBV21-1
CDR3 DNA: TGTGCCAGCAGCAGAGAACGGGACAGGGGCAACCATAGCAATCAGCCCCAGCATTTT
CDR3 protein: CASSRERDRGNHSNQPQHF

clone size: -
D gene: -
CDR3 length: 16
J gene: TRBJ1-3
V gene: TRBV5-4
CDR3 DNA: TGTGCCAGCAGTAAAACCCCAATCTCCAGGGGAAACACCATATATTTT
CDR3 protein: CASSKTPISRGNTIYF

clone size: -
D gene: -
CDR3 length: 12
J gene: TRBJ1-3
V gene: TRBV29-1
CDR3 DNA: TGCAGCGTGAGGGACTCTGGAAACACCATATATTTT
CDR3 protein: CSVRDSGNTIYF

clone size: -
D gene: -
CDR3 length: 15
J gene: TRBJ1-1
V gene: TRBV4-2
CDR3 DNA: TGTGCCAGCAGGGTCGGGACAAGTATGAACACTGAAGCTTTCTTT
CDR3 protein: CASRVGTSMNTEAFF

clone size: -
D gene: -
CDR3 length: 12
J gene: TRBJ2-7
V gene: TRBV2
CDR3 DNA: TGTGCCACTGGGGACTTCCTAGGGGAGCAGTACTTC
CDR3 protein: CATGDFLGEQYF

clone size: -
D gene: TRBD1
CDR3 length: 15
J gene: TRBJ2-2
V gene: TRBV19
CDR3 DNA: TGTGCCAGCTCGAGGACAGGGGGTGACACCGGGGAGCTGTTTTTT
CDR3 protein: CASSRTGGDTGELFF

clone size: -
D gene: -
CDR3 length: 13
J gene: TRBJ1-1
V gene: TRBV7-8
CDR3 DNA: TGTGCCAGCAGCTTAGAGCTGTTCACTGAAGCTTTCTTT
CDR3 protein: CASSLELFTEAFF

clone size: -
D gene: -
CDR3 length: 14
J gene: TRBJ1-6
V gene: TRBV5-1
CDR3 DNA: TGCGCCAGCAGCTTGGGACAGCGGGATTCACCCCTCCACTTT
CDR3 protein: CASSLGQRDSPLHF

clone size: once
D gene: -
CDR3 length: 12
J gene: TRBJ1-2
V gene: TRBV10-2
CDR3 DNA: TGCGCCAGCTGGGACAAAGGGTATGGCTACACCTTC
CDR3 protein: CASWDKGYGYTF